One T cell receptor beta chain is described in this entry. The antigen is not known. The sample belongs to a study of CD8+ T cells in alopecia areata. General study findings and limits: While patients received tofacitinib, many expanded lesional clones remained present in scalp and blood.

V lost 0 bases and J lost 1, with 9 bases in between. Looked up from germline, CDR1 is GTSNPN and CDR2 is SVGIG (reference sequence). This CDR3 is 14 amino acids long. RNA was extracted and reverse transcribed into cDNA as the sequencing template. Generated by immunoSEQ multiplex PCR, the TCRdb table keeps only in-frame clones and is missing some. The sample yields 150,000 to 200,000 clones, 50% to 70% seen once. This sample's treatment: oral pan-JAK inhibitor, 5-10 mg twice daily. This chain links TRBV30 with TRBJ2-5, with no clear D. Source: CD4+ T cells sorted from blood, taken at week 4, from a patient treated with tofacitinib. The clonotype comes from a human donor with alopecia areata. The CDR3 coding sequence is TGTGCCTGGAGTGTATACAGTCGCCAAGAGACCCAGTACTTC. This sequence encodes CAWSVYSRQETQYF.